The clone carrying this T cell receptor beta chain occurred a few times. These data come from a study of early T cells in non-severe SARS-CoV-2 infection. MiXCR, applied by TCRdb to the 5' RACE reads, yields one record per CDR3 protein. The sample holds some 60,000 distinct CDR3 sequences; around 12% are singletons and the top ten take under 1.5%. V lost 6 bases and J 0 bases, leaving 11 bases between the germline ends. CDR3 length: 14 amino acids. The sample in question was whole blood, obtained at baseline. The clonotype originates from an adult who was a healthcare worker with PCR-confirmed SARS-CoV-2 infection or an uninfected control (not recorded which). This rearrangement joins TRBV12-3 or TRBV12-4 to TRBJ2-5; possibly TRBD2 for D (5 bases). CDR3 bases: TGTGCCAGCAGACCCCGGGGTAACCAAGAGACCCAGTACTTC. Protein product: CASRPRGNQETQYF.